The clone carrying this T cell receptor beta chain occurred a few times. The antigen remains unidentified. The record originates from a study of T-cell memory formation after mild COVID-19. Study at large: The study found TCR clusters largely donor specific. Overall study findings and caveats: Those CD4+ clones that contracted were mainly in CM and EM (CD8+ ones in EMRA). Pre-infection memory already had some responding clones, implying cross-reactive memory joined.

The CDR3 is 17 amino acids. Trimming pared 5 bases from V and 0 bases from J, leaving 19 bases between. Germline loops: CDR1 SGHTA, CDR2 FQGNSA. Via MiXCR, TCRdb re-called the 5' RACE reads, giving one row per CDR3 protein. This sample has under 300,000 distinct CDR3 sequences, with roughly 15% found just once. The chain is built from TRBV7-2 and TRBJ2-5, with D possibly TRBD2 on 6 matching bases. The sequence derives from a man aged 18 to 30 who had mild COVID-19 (a few samples of this study predate the infection). Cell type and time point are not known. The sample comprised PBMCs or a T cell subset sorted from them (not recorded which). CDR3 sequence reads: CASSASYGGDYQETQYF. CDR3 coding DNA: TGTGCCAGCAGCGCCAGCTATGGCGGGGACTACCAAGAGACCCAGTACTTC.